This is a list of T cell receptor beta chains from one sample in a study of blood T cell repertoires in COVID-19. TCRdb's table, derived via immunoSEQ multiplex PCR, lists solely in-frame clones and lacks some. The top ten clones hold 18% of a sample with about 76,000 clones, less than 90% of them seen once. The specimen was peripheral blood. The receptors were sampled from a human donor in a cohort sampled during active COVID-19. CDR3s leave out the opening cysteine and the closing phenylalanine or tryptophan. Size is omitted from some rows. Given values are once, few, many or a class for expanded clones.

TRBV6-6	.	ASRMTGGPYEQY
TRBV7-9	.	ASSFGTSGKDTGELF
TRBV5-1	.	ASSLELAGGNEQF
TRBV7-2	.	ASSSRPDTDTQY
TRBV19	.	ASSILAGGPQETQY
TRBV11-3	.	ASSLGTSGSNEQF
TRBV2	.	ASSRDSLNSGANVLT
TRBV19	.	ASSHRQTSYNSPLH
TRBV12-3/TRBV12-4	.	ASSPAGDRYT
TRBV3-1/TRBV3-2	.	ASSLRGTGVQY
TRBV28	.	ASSLATGTISYEQY
TRBV5-4	.	ASSATGRGNTEAF
TRBV18	.	ASSPESGGGTYEQY
TRBV6-2/TRBV6-3	.	ASSYGHEQF
TRBV6-5	.	ASGTVMNTEAF
TRBV6-5	.	ASSYVAGNEQF
TRBV30	few	AWSPSGQGDEKLF
TRBV19	.	ASRGRSNTGELF
TRBV5-4	.	ASSRDRSSYNEQF
TRBV9	.	ASSTNRGRLTDTQY
TRBV6-5	.	ATEDRDRGNYGYT
TRBV5-1	.	ASSLVAGNTGELF
TRBV18	.	ASSPRALSSYNSPLH
TRBV7-9	.	ASSLSGRADEKLF
TRBV7-7	once	ASSPGQGKTDTQY
TRBV3-1/TRBV3-2	.	ASSRIARRLAGGPAPDTQY
TRBV5-4	.	AQGASTEAF
TRBV19	.	ASSQQYNEQF
TRBV7-9	.	ASSPPYRTGSTEAF
TRBV4-1	.	ASSQRRGPAF
TRBV4-3	.	ASSQVQGEQF
TRBV5-1	.	ASFLGGTTDTQY
TRBV2	.	ASGGDTSKYTDTQY
TRBV10-1	.	ASSAGTAKNIQY
TRBV7-2	.	ASSTTRAGTDTQY
TRBV6-1	few	ASSDSRAQETQY